This record concerns one T cell receptor (beta chain) sequence. Its cognate antigen is unknown. Repertoires were generated with immunoSEQ multiplex PCR, while TCRdb's copy carries only in-frame clones and drops some. The repertoire holds 70,000 to 90,000 clones, with 84% as singletons. This record comes from a study of OX40 agonist ivuxolimab in advanced cancers. Study overall: Ivuxolimab doses were 0.01, 0.1, 0.3, 1.5, 3 or 10 mg/kg every 2 weeks. A male proportion of about 86% was recorded, with mean age roughly 62 years and range about 23 to 90.

The V segment lost 1 base and the J segment 2 bases; nucleotides outside the gene matches: 5. The CDR3 extends over 16 amino acids. Germline assignment: CDR1 SGHNT and CDR2 YENEEA. Whole-study findings and limits: A proportion of nonresponders additionally exhibited low normalized T-cell clonal expansion.

This receptor was taken from an adult with an advanced solid tumor such as melanoma, head and neck, liver or kidney cancer. Specimen: CD4+ or CD8+ T cells sorted from blood, collected in a trial of the OX40 agonist ivuxolimab. The V and J genes are TRBV11-3 and TRBJ2-5, with TRBD1 matching over 9 bases. The CDR3 nucleotides read TGTGCCAGCAGCTTAGTGGGCGGGACAGGGCAAGAGACCCAGTACTTC. As protein: CASSLVGGTGQETQYF.